This is a list of T cell receptor beta chains from one sample in a study of metastatic and nonmetastatic thyroid tumors. TCRdb reanalyzed the PCR reads via MiXCR. The sample records 24,000 or so clones, 20% to 25% being singletons. Sample: tumor tissue. The receptors stem from a female donor with papillary thyroid cancer or a benign thyroid nodule (not recorded which). Some clones in this sample may be carry-over from other donors' samples. CDR3s include the opening cysteine and the closing phenylalanine or tryptophan. D genes are given only for firm matches.

TRBV20-1,TRBD2,TRBJ2-1,CSARVGLAGGPSWNEQFF
TRBV11-3,TRBD1,TRBJ2-7,CASSPLRTGAHGSRYEQYF
TRBV11-2,NA,TRBJ1-4,CASSRLTGYNEKLFF
TRBV6-1,TRBD1,TRBJ1-2,CASSEVGTGQGYTF
TRBV5-1,NA,TRBJ1-3,CASSPQGSSSVYF
TRBV5-4,TRBD2,TRBJ2-3,CASSLRTSASTDTQYF
TRBV2,NA,TRBJ1-5,CASNLERQVDQPQHF
TRBV6-2/TRBV6-3,TRBD2,TRBJ2-3,CASTTSGTDTQYF
TRBV20-1,NA,TRBJ2-7,CSATQPGHGAHEQYF
TRBV6-4,NA,TRBJ2-2,CASRTGPYTGELFF
TRBV7-2,NA,TRBJ2-7,CASSGSSYDQYF
TRBV27,NA,TRBJ1-5,CASSVDGNQPQHF
TRBV7-2,NA,TRBJ1-1,CASSYRVNTEAFF
TRBV29-1,NA,TRBJ2-7,CSVVEDEPYEQYF
TRBV5-1,NA,TRBJ1-5,CASSSGVGEPQHF
TRBV12-3/TRBV12-4,NA,TRBJ2-5,CASSPRGAETQYF
TRBV30,NA,TRBJ1-1,CAWRTLDRKAFF
TRBV7-8,NA,TRBJ1-2,CASSARGDLNCVYTF
TRBV5-1,NA,TRBJ2-1,CASSLEAQTEQFF
TRBV20-1,NA,TRBJ2-7,CRAGGGIHEQYF